A single T cell receptor beta chain is shown here with its context. Antigen specificity is unknown. The data were taken from a study of shared clonotypes between healthy human individuals. Notes on the study in general: It was expected that sequencing depth would affect clonotype sharing among donors.

Every donor, a Caucasian adult, lived in Nashville, Tennessee. The CDR3 has 15 residues. From germline, CDR1 is SGDLS and CDR2 YYNGEE. Trimming shortened V by 4 bases and J by 3 bases, and 13 bases separated the two germline ends. Every unsorted PBMC PCR replicate was loaded with around 270 ng DNA, about 30,000 T cell genomes. Only in-frame clones appear in the TCRdb table, and some are missing; sequencing was by immunoSEQ multiplex PCR. The sample carries around 480,000 clones, 60% to 80% recorded once. Sequencing used PBMCs. The sequence was obtained from a woman aged 40-49 years in good health. Some clones in this sample may be carry-over from other donors' samples. The V and J genes are TRBV9 and TRBJ1-4, with D maybe TRBD1 (5 bases). The CDR3 loop reads CASSPRDGSNEKLFF. The CDR3 region has the DNA TGTGCCAGCAGCCCTCGGGACGGATCTAATGAAAAACTGTTTTTT.